This paragraph covers one T cell receptor (beta chain) sequence. The same CDR3 also results from other DNA sequences found in this sample. The data are from a study of shared clonotypes between healthy human individuals. Whole-study context: Two women and three men aged 18 to 49 served as donors.

V was shortened by 0 bases and J by 4 bases, with 16 bases between the two germline ends. This CDR3 has 15 amino acids. CDR1 and CDR2 from the germline V gene are GTSNPN and SVGIG (reference sequence). The material for each subset, its genomic DNA, was split evenly across several immunoSEQ plates. Clones were read by immunoSEQ multiplex PCR, and TCRdb kept only the in-frame ones, dropping some. The sample records a few million clones, approximately 90% being singletons. This chain connects TRBV30 to TRBJ2-7; D tentatively fits TRBD1 or TRBD2 (5 bases each). Sequencing was performed on naive CD4+ T cells sorted from blood. Documented subset: CD45RA+ positively selected. This receptor was identified in a man aged 18 to 30 in good health. CDR3 coding DNA: TGTGCCTGGAGTGTACTTGGGGGAGCTGGTTACGAGCAGTACTTC. Amino acids: CAWSVLGGAGYEQYF. Combining the CDR3 with reference TRBV30 and TRBJ2-7 gives the whole variable domain SQTIHQWPATLVQPVGSPLSLECTVEGTSNPNLYWYRQAAGRGLQLLFYSVGIGQISSEVPQNLSASRPQDRQFILSSKKLLLSDSGFYLCAWSVLGGAGYEQYFGPGTRLTVT.